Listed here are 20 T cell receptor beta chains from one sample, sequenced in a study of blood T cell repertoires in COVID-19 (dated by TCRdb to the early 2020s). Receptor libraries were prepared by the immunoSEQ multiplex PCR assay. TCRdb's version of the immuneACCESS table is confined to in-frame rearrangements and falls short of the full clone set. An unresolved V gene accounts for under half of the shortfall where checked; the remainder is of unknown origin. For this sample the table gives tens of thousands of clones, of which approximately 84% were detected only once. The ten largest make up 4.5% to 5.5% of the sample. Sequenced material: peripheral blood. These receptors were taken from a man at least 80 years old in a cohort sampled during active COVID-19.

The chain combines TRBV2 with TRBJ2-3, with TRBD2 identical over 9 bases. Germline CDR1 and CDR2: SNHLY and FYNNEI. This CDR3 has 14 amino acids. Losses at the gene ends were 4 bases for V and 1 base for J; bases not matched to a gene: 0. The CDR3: CASSGTSGTDTQYF. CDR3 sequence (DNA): TGTGCCAGCAGTGGGACTAGCGGCACAGATACGCAGTATTTT.

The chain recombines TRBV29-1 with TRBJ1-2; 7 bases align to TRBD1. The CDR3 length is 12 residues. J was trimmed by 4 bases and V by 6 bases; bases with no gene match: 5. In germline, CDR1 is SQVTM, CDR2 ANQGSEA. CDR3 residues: CSVGGGVYGYTF. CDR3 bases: TGCAGCGTCGGAGGGGGCGTCTATGGCTACACCTTC.

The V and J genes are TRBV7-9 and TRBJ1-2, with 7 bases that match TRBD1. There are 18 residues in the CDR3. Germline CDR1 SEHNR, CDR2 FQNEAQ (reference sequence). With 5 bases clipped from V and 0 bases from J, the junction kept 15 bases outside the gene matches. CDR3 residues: CASSESGTDVSSNYGYTF. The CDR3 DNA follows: TGTGCCAGCAGCGAATCCGGGACAGACGTTTCTTCTAACTATGGCTACACCTTC.

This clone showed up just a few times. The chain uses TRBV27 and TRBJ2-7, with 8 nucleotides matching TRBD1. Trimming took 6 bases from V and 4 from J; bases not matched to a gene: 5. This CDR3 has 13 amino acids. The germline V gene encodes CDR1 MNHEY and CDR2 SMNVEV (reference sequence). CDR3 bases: TGTGCCAGCAGGGGGACAGGAGAATACGAGCAGTACTTC. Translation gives CASRGTGEYEQYF.

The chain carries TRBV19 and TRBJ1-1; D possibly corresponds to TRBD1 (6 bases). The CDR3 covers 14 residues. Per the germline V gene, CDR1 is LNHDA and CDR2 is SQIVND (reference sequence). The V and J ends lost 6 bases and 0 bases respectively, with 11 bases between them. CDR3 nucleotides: TGTGCCAGTAGATCCGGGACACTGAACACTGAAGCTTTCTTT. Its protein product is CASRSGTLNTEAFF.

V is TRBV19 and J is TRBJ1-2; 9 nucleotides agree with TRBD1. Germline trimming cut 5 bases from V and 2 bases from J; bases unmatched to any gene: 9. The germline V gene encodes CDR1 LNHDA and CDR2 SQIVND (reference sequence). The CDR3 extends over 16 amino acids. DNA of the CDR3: TGTGCCAGTAGTCTGAACACAGGGGGCAGGAACTATGGCTACACCTTC. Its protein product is CASSLNTGGRNYGYTF.

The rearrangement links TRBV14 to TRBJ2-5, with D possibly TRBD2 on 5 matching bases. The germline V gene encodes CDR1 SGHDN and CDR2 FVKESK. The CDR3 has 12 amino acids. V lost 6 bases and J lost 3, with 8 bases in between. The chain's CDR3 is CASSPGEETQYF. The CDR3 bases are TGTGCCAGCAGTCCCGGGGAAGAGACCCAGTACTTC.

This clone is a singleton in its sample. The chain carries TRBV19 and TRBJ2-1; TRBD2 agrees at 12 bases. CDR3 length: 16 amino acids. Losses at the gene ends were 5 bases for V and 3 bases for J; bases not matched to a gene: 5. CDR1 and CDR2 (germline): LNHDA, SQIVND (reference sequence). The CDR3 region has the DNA TGTGCCAGTAGTCCGAGGACTAGCGGGAACTACAATGAGCAGTTCTTC. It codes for CASSPRTSGNYNEQFF.

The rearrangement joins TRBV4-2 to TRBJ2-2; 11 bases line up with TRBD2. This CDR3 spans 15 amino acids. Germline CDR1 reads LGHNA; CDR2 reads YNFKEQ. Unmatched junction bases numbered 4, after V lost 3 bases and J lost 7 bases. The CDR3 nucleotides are TGTGCCAGCAGCCAGGGGCTAGCGGGAGGCGGGGAGCTGTTTTTT. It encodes CASSQGLAGGGELFF.

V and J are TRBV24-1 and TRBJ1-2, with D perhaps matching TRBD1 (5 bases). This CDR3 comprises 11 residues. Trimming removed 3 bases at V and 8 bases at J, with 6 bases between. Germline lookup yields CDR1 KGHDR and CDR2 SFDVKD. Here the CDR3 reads CATSDGGGYTF. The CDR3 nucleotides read TGTGCCACCAGTGATGGGGGGGGCTACACCTTC.

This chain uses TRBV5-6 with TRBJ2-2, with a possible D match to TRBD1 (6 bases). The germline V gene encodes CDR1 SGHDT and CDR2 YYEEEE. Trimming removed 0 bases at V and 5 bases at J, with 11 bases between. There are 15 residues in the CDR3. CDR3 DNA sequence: TGTGCCAGCAGCTTGGACAGGGTGGGGACCGGGGAGCTGTTTTTT. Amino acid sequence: CASSLDRVGTGELFF.

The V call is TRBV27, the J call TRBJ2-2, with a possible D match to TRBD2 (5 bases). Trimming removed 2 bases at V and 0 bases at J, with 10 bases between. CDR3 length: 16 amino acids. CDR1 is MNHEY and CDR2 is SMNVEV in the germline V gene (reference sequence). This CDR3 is CASSLVRAANTGELFF. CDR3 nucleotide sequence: TGTGCCAGCAGTTTAGTACGAGCGGCGAACACCGGGGAGCTGTTTTTT.

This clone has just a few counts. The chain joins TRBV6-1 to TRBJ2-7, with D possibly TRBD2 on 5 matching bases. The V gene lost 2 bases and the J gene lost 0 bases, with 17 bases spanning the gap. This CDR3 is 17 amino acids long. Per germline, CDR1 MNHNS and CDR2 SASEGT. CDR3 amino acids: CASSEIFGGPSSYEQYF. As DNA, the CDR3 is TGTGCCAGCAGTGAAATTTTTGGAGGACCGAGCTCCTACGAGCAGTACTTC.

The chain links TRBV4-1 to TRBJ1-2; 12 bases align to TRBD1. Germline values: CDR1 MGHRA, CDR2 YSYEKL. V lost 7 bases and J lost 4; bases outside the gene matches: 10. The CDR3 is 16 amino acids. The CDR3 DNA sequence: TGCGCCAGCACTCCGGGACAGGGGGCTAACGGCTATGGCTACACCTTC. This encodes CASTPGQGANGYGYTF.

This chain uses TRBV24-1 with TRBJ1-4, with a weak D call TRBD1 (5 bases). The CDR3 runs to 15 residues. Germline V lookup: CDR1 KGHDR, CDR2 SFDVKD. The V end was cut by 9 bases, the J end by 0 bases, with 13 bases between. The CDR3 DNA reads TGTGCCACCCGACTCTGGGGGGCAACTAATGAAAAACTGTTTTTT. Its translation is CATRLWGATNEKLFF.

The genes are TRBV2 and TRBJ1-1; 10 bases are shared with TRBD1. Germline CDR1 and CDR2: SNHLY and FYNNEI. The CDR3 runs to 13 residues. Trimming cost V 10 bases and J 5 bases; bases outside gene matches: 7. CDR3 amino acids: CAIRQGAVTEAFF. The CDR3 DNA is TGTGCCATCCGACAGGGGGCGGTGACTGAAGCTTTCTTT.

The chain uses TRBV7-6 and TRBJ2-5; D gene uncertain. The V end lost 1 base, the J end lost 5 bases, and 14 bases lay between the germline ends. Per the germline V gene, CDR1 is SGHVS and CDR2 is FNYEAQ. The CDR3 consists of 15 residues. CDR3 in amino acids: CASSLGQTLQETQYF. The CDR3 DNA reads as TGTGCCAGCAGCTTAGGGCAGACTCTTCAGGAGACCCAGTACTTC.

CDR3 region: CASCDRANSPLHF. CDR3 coding DNA: TGTGCCAGTTGCGACAGGGCTAATTCACCCCTCCACTTT. V is TRBV19 and J is TRBJ1-6; 7 bases align to TRBD1. Unmatched junction bases numbered 4, after V lost 8 bases and J lost 6 bases. CDR1 and CDR2 (germline): LNHDA, SQIVND (reference sequence). The CDR3 has 13 amino acids.

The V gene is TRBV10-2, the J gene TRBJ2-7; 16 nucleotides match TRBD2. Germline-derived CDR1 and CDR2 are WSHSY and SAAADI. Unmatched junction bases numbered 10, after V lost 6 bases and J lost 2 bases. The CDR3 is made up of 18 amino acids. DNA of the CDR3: TGCGCCAGCAGATCGGGACTAGCGGGAGGGGGAACTACCTACGAGCAGTACTTC. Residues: CASRSGLAGGGTTYEQYF.

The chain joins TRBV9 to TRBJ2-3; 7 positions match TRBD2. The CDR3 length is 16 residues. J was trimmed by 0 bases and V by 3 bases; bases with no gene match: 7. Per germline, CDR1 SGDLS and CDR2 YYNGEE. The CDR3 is CASSASGGASTDTQYF. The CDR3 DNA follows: TGTGCCAGCAGCGCTAGCGGAGGTGCTAGCACAGATACGCAGTATTTT.